This T cell receptor (beta chain) stems from a study of blood T cell repertoires in COVID-19. Study-level background: Nucleic acid was either cDNA or gDNA, and it came from T cells, B-cell-depleted T cells, or PBMCs.

TCRdb's table, derived via immunoSEQ multiplex PCR, lists solely in-frame clones and lacks some. The profile covers under 200,000 clones, with 85% to 90% appearing a single time and approximately 6.5% taken by the ten largest. Deletions cut 3 bases from V and 0 bases from J, with 12 bases between. The germline V gene encodes CDR1 LNHDA and CDR2 SQIVND (reference sequence). The CDR3 runs to 16 residues. This receptor was identified in a woman aged 80 or over in a cohort sampled during active or convalescent COVID-19. The chain links TRBV19 to TRBJ1-3; D call uncertain. Sequenced material: peripheral blood. CDR3 in DNA: TGTGCCAGTAGTATGGGAGTTTTTCACTCTGGAAACACCATATATTTT. Protein product: CASSMGVFHSGNTIYF.